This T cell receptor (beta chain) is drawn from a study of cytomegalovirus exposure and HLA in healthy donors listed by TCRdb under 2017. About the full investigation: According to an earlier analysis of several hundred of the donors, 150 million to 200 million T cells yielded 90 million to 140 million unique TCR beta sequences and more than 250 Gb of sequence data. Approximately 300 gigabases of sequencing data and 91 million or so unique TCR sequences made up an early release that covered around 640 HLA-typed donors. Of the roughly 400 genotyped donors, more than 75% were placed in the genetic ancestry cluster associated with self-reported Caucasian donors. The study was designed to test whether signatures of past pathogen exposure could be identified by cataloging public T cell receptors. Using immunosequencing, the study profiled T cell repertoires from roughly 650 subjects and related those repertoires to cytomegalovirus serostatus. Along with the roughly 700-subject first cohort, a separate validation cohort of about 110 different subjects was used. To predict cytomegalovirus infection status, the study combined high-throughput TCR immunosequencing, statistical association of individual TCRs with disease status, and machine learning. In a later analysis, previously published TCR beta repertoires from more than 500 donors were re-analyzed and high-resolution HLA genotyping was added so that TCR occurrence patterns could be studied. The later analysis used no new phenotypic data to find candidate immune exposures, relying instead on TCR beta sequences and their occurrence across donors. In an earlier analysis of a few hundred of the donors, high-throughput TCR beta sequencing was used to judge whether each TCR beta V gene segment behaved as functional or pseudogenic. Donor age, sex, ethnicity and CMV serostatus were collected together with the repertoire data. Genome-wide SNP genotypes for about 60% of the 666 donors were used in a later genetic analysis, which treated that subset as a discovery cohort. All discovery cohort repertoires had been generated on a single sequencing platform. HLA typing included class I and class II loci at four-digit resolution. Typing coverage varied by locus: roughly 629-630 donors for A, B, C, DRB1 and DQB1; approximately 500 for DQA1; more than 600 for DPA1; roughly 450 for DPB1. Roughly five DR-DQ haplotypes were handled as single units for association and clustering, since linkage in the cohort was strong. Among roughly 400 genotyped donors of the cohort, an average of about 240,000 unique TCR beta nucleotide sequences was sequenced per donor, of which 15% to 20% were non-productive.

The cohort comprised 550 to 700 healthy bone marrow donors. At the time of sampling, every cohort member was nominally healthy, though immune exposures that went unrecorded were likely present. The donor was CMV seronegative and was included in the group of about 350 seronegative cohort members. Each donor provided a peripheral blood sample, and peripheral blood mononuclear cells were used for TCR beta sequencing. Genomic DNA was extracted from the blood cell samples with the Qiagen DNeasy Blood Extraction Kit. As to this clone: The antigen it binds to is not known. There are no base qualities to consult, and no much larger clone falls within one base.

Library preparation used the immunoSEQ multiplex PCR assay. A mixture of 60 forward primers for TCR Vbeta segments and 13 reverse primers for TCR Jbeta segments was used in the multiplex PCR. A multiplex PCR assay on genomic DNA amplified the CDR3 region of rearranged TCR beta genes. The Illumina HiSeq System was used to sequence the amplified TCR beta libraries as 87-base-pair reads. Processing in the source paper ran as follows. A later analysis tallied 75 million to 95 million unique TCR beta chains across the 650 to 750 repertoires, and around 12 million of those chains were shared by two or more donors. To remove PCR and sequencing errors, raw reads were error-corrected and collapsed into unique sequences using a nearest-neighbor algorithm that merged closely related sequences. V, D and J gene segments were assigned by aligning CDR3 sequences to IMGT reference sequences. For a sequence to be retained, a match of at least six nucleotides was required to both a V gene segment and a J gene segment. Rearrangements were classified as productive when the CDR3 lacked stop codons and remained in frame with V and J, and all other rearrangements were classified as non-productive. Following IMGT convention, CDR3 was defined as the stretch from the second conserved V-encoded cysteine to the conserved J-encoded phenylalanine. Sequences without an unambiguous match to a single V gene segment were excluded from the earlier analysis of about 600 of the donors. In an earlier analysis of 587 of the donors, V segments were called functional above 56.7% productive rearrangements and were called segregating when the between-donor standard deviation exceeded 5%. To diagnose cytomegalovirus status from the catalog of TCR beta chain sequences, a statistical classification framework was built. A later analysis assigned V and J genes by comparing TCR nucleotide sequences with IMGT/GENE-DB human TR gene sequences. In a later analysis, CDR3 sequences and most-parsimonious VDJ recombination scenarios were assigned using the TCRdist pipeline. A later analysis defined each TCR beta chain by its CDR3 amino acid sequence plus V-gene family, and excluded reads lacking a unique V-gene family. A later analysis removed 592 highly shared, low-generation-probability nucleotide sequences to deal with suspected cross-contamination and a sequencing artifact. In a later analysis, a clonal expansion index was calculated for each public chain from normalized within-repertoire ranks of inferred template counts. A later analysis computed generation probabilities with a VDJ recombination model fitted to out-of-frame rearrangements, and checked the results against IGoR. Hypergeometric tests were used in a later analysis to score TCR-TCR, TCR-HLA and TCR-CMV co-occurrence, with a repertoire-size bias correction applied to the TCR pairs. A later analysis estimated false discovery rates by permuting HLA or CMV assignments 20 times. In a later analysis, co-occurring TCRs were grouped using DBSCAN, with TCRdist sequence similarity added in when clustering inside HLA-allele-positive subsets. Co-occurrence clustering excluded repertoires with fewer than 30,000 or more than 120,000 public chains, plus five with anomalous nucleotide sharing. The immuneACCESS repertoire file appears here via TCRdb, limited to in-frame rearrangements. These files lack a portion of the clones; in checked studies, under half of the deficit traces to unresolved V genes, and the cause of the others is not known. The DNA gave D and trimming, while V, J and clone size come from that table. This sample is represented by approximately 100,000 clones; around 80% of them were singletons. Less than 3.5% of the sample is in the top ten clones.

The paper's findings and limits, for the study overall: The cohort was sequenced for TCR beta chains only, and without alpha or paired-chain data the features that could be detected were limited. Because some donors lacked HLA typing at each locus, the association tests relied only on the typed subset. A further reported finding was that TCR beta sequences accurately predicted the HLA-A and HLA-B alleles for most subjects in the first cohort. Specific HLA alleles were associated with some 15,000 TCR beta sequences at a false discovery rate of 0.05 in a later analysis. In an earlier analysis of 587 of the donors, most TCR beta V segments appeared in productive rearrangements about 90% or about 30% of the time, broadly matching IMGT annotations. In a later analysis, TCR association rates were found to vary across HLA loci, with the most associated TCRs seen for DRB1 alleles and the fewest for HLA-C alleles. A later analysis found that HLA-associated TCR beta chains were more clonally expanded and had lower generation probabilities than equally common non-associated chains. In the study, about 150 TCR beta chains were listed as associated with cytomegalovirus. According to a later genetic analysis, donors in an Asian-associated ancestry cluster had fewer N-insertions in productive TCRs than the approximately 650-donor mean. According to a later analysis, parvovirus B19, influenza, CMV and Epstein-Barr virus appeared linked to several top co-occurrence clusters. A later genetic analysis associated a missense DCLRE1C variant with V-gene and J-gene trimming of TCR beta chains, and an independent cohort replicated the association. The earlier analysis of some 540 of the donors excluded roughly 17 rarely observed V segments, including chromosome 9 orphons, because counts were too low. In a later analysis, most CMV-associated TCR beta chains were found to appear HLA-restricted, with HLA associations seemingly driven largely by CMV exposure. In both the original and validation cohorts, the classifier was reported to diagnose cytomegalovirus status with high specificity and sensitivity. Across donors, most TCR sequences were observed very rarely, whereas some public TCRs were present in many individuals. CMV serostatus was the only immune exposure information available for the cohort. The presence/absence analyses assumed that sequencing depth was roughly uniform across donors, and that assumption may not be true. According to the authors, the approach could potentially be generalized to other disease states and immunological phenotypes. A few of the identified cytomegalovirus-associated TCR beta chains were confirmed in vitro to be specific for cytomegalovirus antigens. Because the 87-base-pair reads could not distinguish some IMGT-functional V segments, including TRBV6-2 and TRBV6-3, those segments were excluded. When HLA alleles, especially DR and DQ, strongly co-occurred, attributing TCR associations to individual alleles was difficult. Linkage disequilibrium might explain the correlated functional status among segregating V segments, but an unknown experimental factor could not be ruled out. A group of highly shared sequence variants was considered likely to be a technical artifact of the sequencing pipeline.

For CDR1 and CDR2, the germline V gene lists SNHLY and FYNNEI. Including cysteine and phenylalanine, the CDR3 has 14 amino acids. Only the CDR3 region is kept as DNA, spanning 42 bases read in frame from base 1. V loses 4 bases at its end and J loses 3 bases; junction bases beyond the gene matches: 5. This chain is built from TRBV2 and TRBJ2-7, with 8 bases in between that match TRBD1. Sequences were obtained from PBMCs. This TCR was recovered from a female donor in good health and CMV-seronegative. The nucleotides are TGTGCCAGCAGTGTTACAGGGGGAGGCTACGAGCAGTACTTC. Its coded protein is CASSVTGGGYEQYF.